The sequence of this T cell receptor beta chain was determined in a study of blood T cell repertoires in COVID-19. This CDR3 is 15 amino acids long. The trim removed 4 bases at V and 8 bases at J, leaving 10 bases unmatched. Germline CDR1 and CDR2: SGHNT and YYREEE (reference sequence). This table comes from immunoSEQ multiplex PCR, and its TCRdb copy is limited to in-frame clones, with some not included. This sample has tens of thousands of clones; around 87% occur once, and the top ten carry roughly 8%. The chain employs TRBV5-4 and TRBJ2-1, with 9 bases identical to TRBD1. The source is an older man with active or convalescent COVID-19. Sequenced material: peripheral blood. CDR3 residues: CASSVRNRGRDEQFF. CDR3 DNA sequence: TGTGCCAGCAGCGTAAGGAACAGGGGGCGTGATGAGCAGTTCTTC.